This T cell receptor beta chain came from a study of immune characteristics of hereditary and idiopathic chronic pancreatitis. Findings of the study overall: Hereditary versus idiopathic pancreatitis showed different Vbeta-Jbeta usage, including TRBV10, TRBV19, TRBV23, TRBV5. Alcohol-related chronic pancreatitis was not included in this study. Both chronic pancreatitis groups had higher TCRbeta diversity and lower clonality than controls.

The pancreas tissue came from patients undergoing total pancreatectomy with islet autotransplantation. No included patient had a known diabetes history. Worth noting for this clone: The antigen is not known.

V was clipped by 3 bases and J by 0 bases, with 9 bases between them. The CDR3 is 14 residues long. Germline CDR1 and CDR2: GTSNPN and SVGIG (reference sequence). Data came from immunoSEQ multiplex PCR; TCRdb stores just in-frame clones and leaves some out. The sample has about 9,100 clones, 75% to 85% seen once; the top ten hold 14%. The receptor's source is a human donor with chronic pancreatitis. The chain couples TRBV30 to TRBJ2-4; the D is unclear. Sequenced input: pancreas tissue with idiopathic chronic pancreatitis. In DNA, the CDR3 is TGTGCCTGGAGCTGGAGACTAGCCAAAAACATTCAGTACTTC. This sequence encodes CAWSWRLAKNIQYF.